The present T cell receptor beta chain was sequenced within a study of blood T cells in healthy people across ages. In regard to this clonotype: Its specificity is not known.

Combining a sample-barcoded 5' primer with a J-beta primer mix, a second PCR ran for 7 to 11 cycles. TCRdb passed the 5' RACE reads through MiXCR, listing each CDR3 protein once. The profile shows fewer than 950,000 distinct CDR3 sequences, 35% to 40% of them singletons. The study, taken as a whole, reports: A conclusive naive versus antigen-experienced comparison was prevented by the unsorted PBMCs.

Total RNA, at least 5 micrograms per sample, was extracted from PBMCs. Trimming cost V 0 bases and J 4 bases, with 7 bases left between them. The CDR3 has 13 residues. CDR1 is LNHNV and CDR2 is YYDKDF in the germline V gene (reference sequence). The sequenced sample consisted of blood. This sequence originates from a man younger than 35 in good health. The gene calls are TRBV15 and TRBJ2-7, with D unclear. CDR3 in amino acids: CATSRDQGYEQYF. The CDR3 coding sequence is TGTGCCACCAGCAGAGATCAAGGGTACGAGCAGTACTTC.